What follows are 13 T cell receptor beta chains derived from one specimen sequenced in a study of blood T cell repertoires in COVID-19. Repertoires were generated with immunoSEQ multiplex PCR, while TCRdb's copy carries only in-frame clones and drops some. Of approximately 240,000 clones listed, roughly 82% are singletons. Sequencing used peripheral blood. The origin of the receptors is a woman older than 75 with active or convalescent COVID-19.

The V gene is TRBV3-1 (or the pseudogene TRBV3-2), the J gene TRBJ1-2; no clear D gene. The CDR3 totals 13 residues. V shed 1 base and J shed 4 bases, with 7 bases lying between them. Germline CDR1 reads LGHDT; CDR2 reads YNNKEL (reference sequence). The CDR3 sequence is CASSQATSYGYTF. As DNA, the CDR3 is TGTGCCAGCAGCCAAGCGACATCCTATGGCTACACCTTC.

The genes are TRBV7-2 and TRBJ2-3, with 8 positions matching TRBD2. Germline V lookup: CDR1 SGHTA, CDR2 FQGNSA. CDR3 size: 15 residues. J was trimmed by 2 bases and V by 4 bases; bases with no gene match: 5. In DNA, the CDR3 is TGTGCCAGCAGCTCCGGGGGGGGCACCACAGATACGCAGTATTTT. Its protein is CASSSGGGTTDTQYF.

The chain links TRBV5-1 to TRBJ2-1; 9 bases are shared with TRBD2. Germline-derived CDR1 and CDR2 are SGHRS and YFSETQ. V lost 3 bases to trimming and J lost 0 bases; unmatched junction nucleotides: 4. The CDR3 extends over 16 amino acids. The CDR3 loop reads CASSSLAGDSYNEQFF. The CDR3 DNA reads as TGCGCCAGCAGCTCTTTAGCGGGAGACTCCTACAATGAGCAGTTCTTC.

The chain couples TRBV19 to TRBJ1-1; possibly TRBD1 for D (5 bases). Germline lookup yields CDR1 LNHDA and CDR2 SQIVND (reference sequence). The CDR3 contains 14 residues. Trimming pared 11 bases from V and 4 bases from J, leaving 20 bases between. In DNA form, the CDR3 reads TGTGCCTCTAAAACCCAGAGTGGGGCCACTGAAGCTTTCTTT. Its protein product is CASKTQSGATEAFF.

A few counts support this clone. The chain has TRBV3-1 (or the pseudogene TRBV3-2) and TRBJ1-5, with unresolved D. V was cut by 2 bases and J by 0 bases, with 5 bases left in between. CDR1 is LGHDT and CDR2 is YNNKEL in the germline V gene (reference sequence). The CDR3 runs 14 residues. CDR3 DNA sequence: TGTGCCAGCAGCCAACTCTATAGCAATCAGCCCCAGCATTTT. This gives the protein CASSQLYSNQPQHF.

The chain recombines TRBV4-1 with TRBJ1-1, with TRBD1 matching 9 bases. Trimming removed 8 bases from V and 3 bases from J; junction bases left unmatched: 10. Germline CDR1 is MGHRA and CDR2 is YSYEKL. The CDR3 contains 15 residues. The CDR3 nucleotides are TGCGCCAGCCTCGAGACAGGGGGAGGACACACTGAAGCTTTCTTT. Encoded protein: CASLETGGGHTEAFF.

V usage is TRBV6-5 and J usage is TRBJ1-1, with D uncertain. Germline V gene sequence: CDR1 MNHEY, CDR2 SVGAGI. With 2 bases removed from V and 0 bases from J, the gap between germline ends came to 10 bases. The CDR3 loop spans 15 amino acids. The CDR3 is CASSYNADMNTEAFF. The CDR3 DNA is TGTGCCAGCAGTTACAACGCAGACATGAACACTGAAGCTTTCTTT.

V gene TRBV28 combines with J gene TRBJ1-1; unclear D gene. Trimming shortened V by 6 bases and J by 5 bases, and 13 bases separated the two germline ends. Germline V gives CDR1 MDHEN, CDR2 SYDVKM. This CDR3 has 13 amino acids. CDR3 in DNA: TGTGCCAGCAGGCTCGCGGCGCGGACTGAAGCTTTCTTT. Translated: CASRLAARTEAFF. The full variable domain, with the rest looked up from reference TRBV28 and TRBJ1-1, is DVKVTQSSRYLVKRTGEKVFLECVQDMDHENMFWYRQDPGLGLRLIYFSYDVKMKEKGDIPEGYSVSREKKERFSLILESASTNQTSMYLCASRLAARTEAFFGQGTRLTVV.

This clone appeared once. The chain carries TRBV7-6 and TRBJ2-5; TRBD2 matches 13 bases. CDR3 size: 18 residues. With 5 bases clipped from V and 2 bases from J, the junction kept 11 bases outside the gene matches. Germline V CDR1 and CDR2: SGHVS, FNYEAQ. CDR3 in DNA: TGTGCCAGCAGCCGACGGACTAGCGGGAGTGGGTTTCAAGAGACCCAGTACTTC. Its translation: CASSRRTSGSGFQETQYF.

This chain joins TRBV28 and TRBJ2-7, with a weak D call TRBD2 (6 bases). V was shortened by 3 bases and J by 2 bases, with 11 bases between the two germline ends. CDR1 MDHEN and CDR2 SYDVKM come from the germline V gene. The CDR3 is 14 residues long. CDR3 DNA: TGTGCCAGCAGTTTGGGAGGCTTCCCCTACGAGCAGTACTTC. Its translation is CASSLGGFPYEQYF.

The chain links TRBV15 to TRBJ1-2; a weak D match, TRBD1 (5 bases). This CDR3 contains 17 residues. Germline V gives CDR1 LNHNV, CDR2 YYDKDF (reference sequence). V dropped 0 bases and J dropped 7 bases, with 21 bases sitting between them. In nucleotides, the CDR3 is TGTGCCACCAGCAGAGATGGGGGGGGGATTACCTATGGTGGCTACACCTTC. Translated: CATSRDGGGITYGGYTF.

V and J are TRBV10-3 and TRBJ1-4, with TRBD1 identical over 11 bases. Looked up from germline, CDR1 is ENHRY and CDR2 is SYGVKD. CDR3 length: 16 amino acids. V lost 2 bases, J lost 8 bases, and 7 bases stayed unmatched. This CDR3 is CAISEQGQGGLEKLFF. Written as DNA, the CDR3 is TGTGCCATCAGTGAGCAGGGACAGGGGGGTCTGGAAAAACTGTTTTTT.

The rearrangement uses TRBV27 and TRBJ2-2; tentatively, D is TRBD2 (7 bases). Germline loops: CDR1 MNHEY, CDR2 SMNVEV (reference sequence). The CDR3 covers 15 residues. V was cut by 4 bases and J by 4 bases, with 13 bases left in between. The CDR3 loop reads CASSSGGGPTGELFF. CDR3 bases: TGTGCCAGCAGTTCTGGGGGGGGCCCCACCGGGGAGCTGTTTTTT.